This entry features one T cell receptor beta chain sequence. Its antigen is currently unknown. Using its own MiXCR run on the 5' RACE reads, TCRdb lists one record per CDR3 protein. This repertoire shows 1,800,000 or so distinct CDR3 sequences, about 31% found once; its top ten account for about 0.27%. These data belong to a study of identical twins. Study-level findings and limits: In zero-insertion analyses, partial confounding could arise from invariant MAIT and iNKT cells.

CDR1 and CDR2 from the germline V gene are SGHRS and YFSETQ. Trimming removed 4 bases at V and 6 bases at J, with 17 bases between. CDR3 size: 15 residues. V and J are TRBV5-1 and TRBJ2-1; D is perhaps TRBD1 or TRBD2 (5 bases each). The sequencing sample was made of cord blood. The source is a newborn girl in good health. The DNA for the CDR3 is TGCGCCAGCAGCGCCGGGACCGACTCAGCCAATGAGCAGTTCTTC. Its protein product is CASSAGTDSANEQFF.